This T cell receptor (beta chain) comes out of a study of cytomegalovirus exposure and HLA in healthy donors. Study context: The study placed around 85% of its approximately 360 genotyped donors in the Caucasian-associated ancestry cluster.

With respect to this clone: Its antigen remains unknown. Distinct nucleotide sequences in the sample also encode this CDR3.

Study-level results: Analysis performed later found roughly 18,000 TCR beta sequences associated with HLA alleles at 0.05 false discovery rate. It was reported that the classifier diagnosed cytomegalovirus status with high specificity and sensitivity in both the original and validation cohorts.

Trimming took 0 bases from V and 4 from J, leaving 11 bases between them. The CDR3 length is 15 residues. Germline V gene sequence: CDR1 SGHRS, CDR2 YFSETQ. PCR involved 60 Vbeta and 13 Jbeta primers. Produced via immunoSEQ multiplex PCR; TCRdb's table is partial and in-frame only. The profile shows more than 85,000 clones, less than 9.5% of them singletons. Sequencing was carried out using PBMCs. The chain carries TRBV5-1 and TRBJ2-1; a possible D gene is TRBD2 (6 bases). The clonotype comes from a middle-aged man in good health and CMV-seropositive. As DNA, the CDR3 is TGCGCCAGCAGCTTGGAAGGGACTGGGTACAATGAGCAGTTCTTC. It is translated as CASSLEGTGYNEQFF.